Listed here are 31 T cell receptor beta chains from one sample, sequenced in a study of blood T cell repertoires in COVID-19. TCRdb's table, derived via immunoSEQ multiplex PCR, lists solely in-frame clones and lacks some. The table records approximately 98,000 clones, around 81% of them present only once. Sequenced input: peripheral blood. Receptors were obtained from a man aged 55 to 70 with acute or convalescent COVID-19.

This clone appeared once. The V call is TRBV6-5, the J call TRBJ2-5; tentative D call: TRBD2 (5 bases). Germline CDR1 and CDR2: MNHEY and SVGAGI. This CDR3 is 12 amino acids long. Trimming removed 7 bases from V and 5 bases from J, with 11 bases in between. The CDR3 nucleotides are TGTGCCAGCAATAACGGGGTGGAGACCCAGTACTTC. Protein sequence: CASNNGVETQYF.

V gene TRBV6-6 combines with J gene TRBJ2-7, with TRBD1 identical over 9 bases. CDR1 and CDR2 (germline): MNHNY, SVGAGI (reference sequence). CDR3 length: 14 amino acids. After removal of 6 bases from V and 6 bases from J, the junction contained 9 bases not matched to a gene. The CDR3 coding sequence is TGTGCCAGCAGAACCGGGACAGGGAGCCCCGAGCAGTACTTC. The encoded protein is CASRTGTGSPEQYF.

The rearrangement uses TRBV19 and TRBJ1-5; 8 nucleotides line up with TRBD1. The CDR3 extends over 17 amino acids. J lost 3 bases, V lost 3 bases, and 10 bases had no gene match. CDR1 and CDR2 from the germline V gene are LNHDA and SQIVND (reference sequence). CDR3 protein: CASSIALGTGYNQPQHF. The CDR3 DNA reads as TGTGCCAGTAGTATTGCCCTCGGGACAGGCTACAATCAGCCCCAGCATTTT.

In this sample, this clone turned up many times. This chain uses TRBV5-1 with TRBJ2-2; tentative D call: TRBD2 (5 bases). Germline V CDR1 and CDR2: SGHRS, YFSETQ. The CDR3 is 14 residues long. V shed 5 bases and J shed 1 base, with 9 bases lying between them. CDR3 nucleotides: TGCGCCAGCAGTCCGGACTGGAACACCGGGGAGCTGTTTTTT. Translation gives CASSPDWNTGELFF.

V gene TRBV18 combines with J gene TRBJ1-4; D gene unclear. CDR1 and CDR2 (germline): KGHSH, LQKENI. With 2 bases removed from V and 3 bases from J, the gap between germline ends came to 10 bases. The CDR3 spans 15 residues. The CDR3 DNA sequence: TGTGCCAGCTCACCAAGCCTGGGCTCTAATGAAAAACTGTTTTTT. It translates to CASSPSLGSNEKLFF. Together with reference TRBV18 and TRBJ1-4, the CDR3 gives the full variable domain: NAGVMQNPRHLVRRRGQEARLRCSPMKGHSHVYWYRQLPEEGLKFMVYLQKENIIDESGMPKERFSAEFPKEGPSILRIQQVVRGDSAAYFCASSPSLGSNEKLFFGSGTQLSVL.

The chain has TRBV3-1 (or the pseudogene TRBV3-2) and TRBJ1-2; perhaps TRBD1 as D (6 bases). Trimming removed 6 bases from V and 0 bases from J, with 14 bases in between. This CDR3 comprises 15 residues. Germline CDR1 is LGHDT and CDR2 is YNNKEL (reference sequence). CDR3 bases: TGTGCCAGCAGGAATTCAGGGGTCCCTAACTATGGCTACACCTTC. Its translation: CASRNSGVPNYGYTF.

The V gene is TRBV11-2, the J gene TRBJ2-1; 8 bases are shared with TRBD2. Trimming took 5 bases from V and 0 from J; bases not matched to a gene: 3. The CDR3 extends over 15 amino acids. Germline-derived CDR1 and CDR2 are SGHAT and FQNNGV. The CDR3 here is CASSGGGSSYNEQFF. The DNA of the CDR3 is TGTGCCAGCAGCGGCGGGGGGAGCTCCTACAATGAGCAGTTCTTC.

V and J are TRBV24-1 and TRBJ2-1, with 10 bases that match TRBD1. V trimming: 2 bases; J trimming: 4 bases; junction bases outside the gene matches: 10. Germline values: CDR1 KGHDR, CDR2 SFDVKD. CDR3 length equals 18 residues. The CDR3 coding sequence is TGTGCCACCAGTGATTCCGATTGGGACAGGGGACCGTACAATGAGCAGTTCTTC. This sequence encodes CATSDSDWDRGPYNEQFF.

The chain uses TRBV6-5 and TRBJ2-1, with 14 nucleotides matching TRBD2. Trimming at V came to 8 bases and at J to 10 bases, leaving 10 bases not matched to a gene. This CDR3 region has 15 residues. Germline assignment: CDR1 MNHEY and CDR2 SVGAGI. CDR3 DNA sequence: TGTGCCAGCTCCGCCCCGGGACTAGCGGGAGACGAGCAGTTCTTC. The encoded protein is CASSAPGLAGDEQFF.

The V gene is TRBV5-1, the J gene TRBJ2-5; D is possibly TRBD2 (5 bases). V lost 1 base and J lost 2, with 15 bases in between. Germline V gene sequence: CDR1 SGHRS, CDR2 YFSETQ. CDR3 length: 16 amino acids. CDR3 amino acids: CASSLSVKAAQETQYF. The CDR3 DNA reads TGCGCCAGCAGCTTGTCGGTAAAAGCGGCACAAGAGACCCAGTACTTC.

For the CDR3, the DNA is TGTGCCAGCAGCGTATCGGACAGTCTCCGTGAGCAGTTCTTC. Amino acids: CASSVSDSLREQFF. The V gene is TRBV9, the J gene TRBJ2-1, with D possibly being TRBD1 (6 bases). V dropped 1 base and J dropped 9 bases, with 14 bases sitting between them. The CDR3 totals 14 residues. The V gene's germline CDR1 is SGDLS and CDR2 YYNGEE.

The CDR3 nucleotides read TGTGCCAGTAGGACGGGAGATCGGTCCTACAATGAGCAGTTCTTC. Translating it yields CASRTGDRSYNEQFF. The chain uses TRBV19 and TRBJ2-1, with D perhaps matching TRBD2 (6 bases). The germline V gene encodes CDR1 LNHDA and CDR2 SQIVND (reference sequence). The CDR3 totals 15 residues. Trimming removed 6 bases from V and 1 base from J, with 13 bases in between.

A few counts support this clone. The chain couples TRBV6-4 to TRBJ2-1, with 8 bases aligning to TRBD1. The CDR3 spans 14 residues. The V segment lost 5 bases and the J segment 5 bases; nucleotides outside the gene matches: 5. Germline CDR1 MRHNA, CDR2 SNTAGT. CDR3 in amino acids: CASSPGGANNEQFF. DNA of the CDR3: TGTGCCAGCAGTCCAGGGGGCGCGAACAATGAGCAGTTCTTC.

The genes are TRBV6-2 or TRBV6-3 and TRBJ2-3, with D possibly matching TRBD1 (7 bases). CDR1 and CDR2 (germline): MNHEY, SVGEGT. V lost 6 bases and J lost 6, with 16 bases in between. The CDR3 runs to 14 residues. The CDR3 sequence: CASSVATGRDTQYF. Here the CDR3 DNA reads TGTGCCAGCAGCGTAGCGACAGGGAGGGATACGCAGTATTTT.

This clone turned up a few times. Here the CDR3 reads CASNRASTDTQYF. The DNA of the CDR3 is TGTGCCAGCAACAGGGCCTCCACAGATACGCAGTATTTT. This chain joins TRBV14 and TRBJ2-3, with D tentatively TRBD1 (6 bases). This CDR3 has 13 amino acids. Per the germline V gene, CDR1 is SGHDN and CDR2 is FVKESK. Trimming removed 7 bases at V and 2 bases at J, with 10 bases between.

The rearrangement joins TRBV4-3 to TRBJ1-1; D is perhaps TRBD1 (5 bases). V lost 1 base and J lost 4, with 19 bases in between. The CDR3 sequence is 17 residues long. Germline V lookup: CDR1 LGHNA, CDR2 YSLEER. CDR3 sequence reads: CASSQGVGRGPSTEAFF. CDR3 nucleotide sequence: TGCGCCAGCAGCCAAGGCGTAGGGCGGGGCCCCAGCACTGAAGCTTTCTTT.

This clone was counted a single time. The chain's CDR3 is CASSMGREKLFF. CDR3 sequence (DNA): TGTGCCAGTAGTATGGGCAGAGAAAAACTGTTTTTT. The rearrangement uses TRBV19 and TRBJ1-4, with no clear D. CDR3 length equals 12 residues. The germline gives CDR1 LNHDA, CDR2 SQIVND (reference sequence). The V end was cut by 3 bases, the J end by 8 bases, with 7 bases between.

The rearrangement joins TRBV5-1 to TRBJ2-5; 7 bases agree with TRBD2. The CDR3 is 14 residues long. V lost 0 bases to trimming and J lost 5 bases; unmatched junction nucleotides: 4. Germline loops: CDR1 SGHRS, CDR2 YFSETQ. This CDR3 reads CASSLGTRFETQYF. The DNA for the CDR3 is TGCGCCAGCAGCTTGGGGACTAGGTTTGAGACCCAGTACTTC.

This chain links TRBV6-5 with TRBJ2-2; D perhaps matches TRBD1 (6 bases). The CDR3 runs to 15 residues. Trimming shortened V by 5 bases and J by 1 base, and 11 bases separated the two germline ends. The germline CDR1 and CDR2 sequences are MNHEY and SVGAGI. CDR3 nucleotide sequence: TGTGCCAGCAGTAGGAGGACAGTGAACACCGGGGAGCTGTTTTTT. Its translation: CASSRRTVNTGELFF.

The V call is TRBV6-2 or TRBV6-3, the J call TRBJ1-5; 7 nucleotides agree with TRBD1. The CDR3 is 14 residues long. The V segment lost 5 bases and the J segment 3 bases; nucleotides outside the gene matches: 4. The germline V gene encodes CDR1 MNHEY and CDR2 SVGEGT. CDR3 coding DNA: TGTGCCAGCAGTAAGACAGGGCACAATCAGCCCCAGCATTTT. Protein sequence: CASSKTGHNQPQHF.

The chain recombines TRBV6-5 with TRBJ1-5; 8 bases map to TRBD1. In germline, CDR1 is MNHEY, CDR2 SVGAGI. CDR3 size: 14 residues. V lost 7 bases and J lost 6; bases outside the gene matches: 8. The CDR3 spells CASTGQGSLQPQHF. In nucleotides, the CDR3 is TGTGCCAGCACTGGACAGGGCTCTCTTCAGCCCCAGCATTTT.

The rearrangement uses TRBV6-5 and TRBJ2-1, with 12 bases fitting TRBD2. Trimming at V came to 3 bases and at J to 9 bases, leaving 6 bases not matched to a gene. Germline CDR1 reads MNHEY; CDR2 reads SVGAGI. There are 15 residues in the CDR3. The CDR3 coding sequence is TGTGCCAGCAGTTATCAATCTAGCGGGGGGGCTGAGCAGTTCTTC. Amino acids: CASSYQSSGGAEQFF.

The chain has TRBV19 and TRBJ2-7; 8 bases are shared with TRBD1. CDR3 length: 14 amino acids. Trimming removed 4 bases from V and 3 bases from J; junction bases left unmatched: 5. CDR1 is LNHDA and CDR2 is SQIVND in the germline V gene (reference sequence). For the CDR3, the DNA is TGTGCCAGTAGTACCGGGACAGGCTTCTACGAGCAGTACTTC. It specifies CASSTGTGFYEQYF.

The chain recombines TRBV30 with TRBJ2-1, with 8 bases that match TRBD1. With 5 bases clipped from V and 14 bases from J, the junction kept 17 bases outside the gene matches. Germline V lookup: CDR1 GTSNPN, CDR2 SVGIG (reference sequence). The CDR3 spans 14 residues. CDR3 loop: CAWATSLSGTGEFF. The CDR3 nucleotides are TGTGCCTGGGCCACTTCCCTTTCCGGGACAGGAGAGTTCTTC.

The rearrangement links TRBV5-1 to TRBJ2-1, with D uncertain. This CDR3 comprises 11 residues. The germline CDR1 and CDR2 sequences are SGHRS and YFSETQ. Trimming removed 0 bases at V and 8 bases at J, with 3 bases between. CDR3 amino acids: CASSLVDEQFF. CDR3 nucleotides: TGCGCCAGCAGCTTGGTCGATGAGCAGTTCTTC.

The rearrangement uses TRBV5-1 and TRBJ2-3, with 10 bases that match TRBD1. Germline V gene sequence: CDR1 SGHRS, CDR2 YFSETQ. The CDR3 contains 14 residues. V gave up 7 bases and J gave up 2 bases; unmatched junction bases: 4. Written as DNA, the CDR3 is TGCGCCAGCTCTGGACAGGGGGTCACAGATACGCAGTATTTT. Protein sequence: CASSGQGVTDTQYF.

The chain recombines TRBV12-3 or TRBV12-4 with TRBJ2-7; a weak D match, TRBD1 (5 bases). The CDR3 spans 12 residues. V was clipped by 6 bases and J by 6 bases, with 12 bases between them. The CDR3 here is CASSSGLSEQYV. The CDR3, as DNA: TGTGCCAGCAGCTCAGGGTTAAGCGAGCAGTACGTC.

This chain uses TRBV11-3 with TRBJ2-1; D is perhaps TRBD1 (6 bases). This CDR3 has 16 residues. V was clipped by 3 bases and J by 10 bases, with 22 bases between them. CDR1 and CDR2 (germline): SGHNT, YENEEA. CDR3 amino acids: CASSFRSRGDSAEQFF. CDR3 nucleotide sequence: TGTGCCAGCAGCTTCAGAAGCAGGGGAGACTCGGCGGAGCAGTTCTTC.

The rearrangement joins TRBV5-1 to TRBJ2-3, with 7 nucleotides matching TRBD2. CDR1 and CDR2 from the germline V gene are SGHRS and YFSETQ. Trimming at V came to 7 bases and at J to 6 bases, leaving 8 bases not matched to a gene. This CDR3 has 13 residues. The CDR3 is CASAGRVGDTQYF. The CDR3 DNA follows: TGCGCCAGCGCGGGGAGGGTGGGCGATACGCAGTATTTT.

The chain links TRBV9 to TRBJ2-2; the match to TRBD2 covers 8 bases. The CDR3 is made up of 16 amino acids. The trim removed 0 bases at V and 4 bases at J, leaving 5 bases unmatched. CDR1 SGDLS and CDR2 YYNGEE come from the germline V gene. This CDR3 is CASSVGGTSFTGELFF. The CDR3 nucleotides read TGTGCCAGCAGCGTAGGCGGGACTAGTTTCACCGGGGAGCTGTTTTTT. Complete variable domain (other parts from reference TRBV9 and TRBJ2-2): DSGVTQTPKHLITATGQRVTLRCSPRSGDLSVYWYQQSLDQGLQFLIQYYNGEERAKGNILERFSAQQFPDLHSELNLSSLELGDSALYFCASSVGGTSFTGELFFGEGSRLTVL.

This chain uses TRBV27 with TRBJ2-5, with D possibly being TRBD2 (5 bases). V was cut by 2 bases and J by 5 bases, with 9 bases left in between. This CDR3 comprises 13 residues. CDR1 is MNHEY and CDR2 is SMNVEV in the germline V gene (reference sequence). CDR3 DNA: TGTGCCAGCAGTTTAGCGGGCCGGGAGACCCAGTACTTC. Translation gives CASSLAGRETQYF.